The subject of this entry is one T cell receptor (beta chain). This entry is derived from a study of blood T cell repertoires in COVID-19. Study details: Samples taken during acute and convalescent COVID-19 were collected in the United States, Italy and Spain. Sources were T cells, B-cell-depleted T cells, or PBMCs; the material itself was cDNA or gDNA.

This CDR3 spans 14 amino acids. CDR1 SGHRS and CDR2 YFSETQ come from the germline V gene. The V gene lost 0 bases and the J gene lost 3 bases, with 9 bases spanning the gap. Produced via immunoSEQ multiplex PCR; TCRdb's table is partial and in-frame only. This repertoire shows roughly 83,000 clones, about 84% found once; its top ten account for about 7.8%. The chain is built from TRBV5-1 and TRBJ1-2; D gene ambiguous. The TCR comes from a man aged 45-65 years with active COVID-19. The sequencing input was peripheral blood. The CDR3 reads CASSLAGGHYGYTF. In DNA form, the CDR3 reads TGCGCCAGCAGCTTGGCTGGAGGTCACTATGGCTACACCTTC.